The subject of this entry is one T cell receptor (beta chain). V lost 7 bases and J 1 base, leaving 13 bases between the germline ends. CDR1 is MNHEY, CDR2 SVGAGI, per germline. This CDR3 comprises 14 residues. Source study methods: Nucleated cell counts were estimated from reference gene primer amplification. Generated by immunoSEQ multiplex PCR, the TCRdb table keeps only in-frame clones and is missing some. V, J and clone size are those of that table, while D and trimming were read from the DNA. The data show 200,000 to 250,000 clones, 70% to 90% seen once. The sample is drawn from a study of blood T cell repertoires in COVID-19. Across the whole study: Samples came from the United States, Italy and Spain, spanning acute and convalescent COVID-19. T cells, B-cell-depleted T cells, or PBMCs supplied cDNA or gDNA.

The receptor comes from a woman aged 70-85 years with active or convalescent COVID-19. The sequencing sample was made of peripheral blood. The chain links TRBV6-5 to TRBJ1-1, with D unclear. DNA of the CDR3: TGTGCCAGCACCCGATTCCCCGGGAACACTGAAGCTTTCTTT. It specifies CASTRFPGNTEAFF.